This TCR beta chain appears in the sequencing data of a study of T-cell reconstitution after alpha-beta-depleted transplantation in children (dated by TCRdb to the mid-2010s). About the study as a whole: Using TCR repertoire profiling, the study followed T-cell immune reconstitution in a quantitative way in children after TCRalphabeta/CD19-depleted allogeneic hematopoietic cell transplantation. General conclusions and limits of the study: In some patients, high TCRbeta diversity at day 60 was attributed to recipient T cells and intrathymic progenitors that had survived conditioning. Hyperexpanded clone frequencies declined over subsequent months; after one year, T-cell counts and TCRbeta diversity were mostly attributed to newly produced T cells. The apparently early recovery of alphabetaT-cell counts about two months after transplant reportedly depended on only several hundred rapidly expanded clones that came from non-depleted graft cells.

Library generation was performed with PCR. The sequencing machine was an Illumina HiSeq 2500. To normalize quantification of the TCRbeta repertoire, the TCR libraries were built with molecular barcoding that relied on unique molecular identifiers. TCRdb trimmed public reads at Q25 via fastp, called clones via MiXCR and kept in-frame beta chains. Every CDR3 protein is listed once, alongside the most common genes and DNA of its rows. Recorded for this sample are approximately 500,000 distinct CDR3 sequences; roughly 30% of them occurred a single time. The ten largest clones represent approximately 33% of the sample. Between the V and J ends, shortened by 8 bases and 0 bases respectively, the junction contains 11 bases. From the cysteine through the phenylalanine, the CDR3 covers 14 amino acids. This entry keeps only the CDR3 DNA: 42 bases, framed from base 1. CDR1 is given as ENHRY and CDR2 as SYGVKD, both from the germline V gene.

Remarks on this clonotype: Its antigen is still unknown. Base quality data are lacking; no much larger clone is found one base away.

According to the study, the label for this sample's treatment or condition signals: allogeneic hematopoietic cell transplantation with graft depleted of TCRalphabeta T cells and CD19 B cells. TCRalphabeta/CD19-depleted allogeneic hematopoietic cell grafts were given to the transplant recipients, all of whom were children. The TCR originated in a boy under three years old with Wiskott-Aldrich syndrome, due to receive a stem cell transplant. This sequence uses TRBV10-3 and TRBJ1-3; the D gene assignment is ambiguous. The sequenced sample was PBMCs, obtained before TCRalphabeta/CD19-depleted stem cell transplant. The CDR3 sequence is CAIGRQVSGNTIYF. DNA sequence: TGTGCCATCGGGCGCCAGGTCTCTGGAAACACCATATATTTT.